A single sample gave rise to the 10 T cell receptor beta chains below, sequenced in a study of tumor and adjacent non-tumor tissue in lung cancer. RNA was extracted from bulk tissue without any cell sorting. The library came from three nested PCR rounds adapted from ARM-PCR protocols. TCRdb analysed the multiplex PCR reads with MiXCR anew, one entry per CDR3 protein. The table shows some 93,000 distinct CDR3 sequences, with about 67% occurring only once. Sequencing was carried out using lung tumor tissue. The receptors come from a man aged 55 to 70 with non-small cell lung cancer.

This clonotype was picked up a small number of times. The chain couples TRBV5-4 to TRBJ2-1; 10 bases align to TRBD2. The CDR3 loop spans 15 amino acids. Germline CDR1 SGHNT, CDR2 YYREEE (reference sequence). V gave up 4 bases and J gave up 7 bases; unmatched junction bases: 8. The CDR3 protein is CASSTTSGTGNEQFF. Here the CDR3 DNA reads TGTGCCAGCAGCACCACTAGCGGGACGGGTAATGAGCAGTTCTTC. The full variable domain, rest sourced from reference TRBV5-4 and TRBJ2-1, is ETGVTQSPTHLIKTRGQQVTLRCSSQSGHNTVSWYQQALGQGPQFIFQYYREEENGRGNFPPRFSGLQFPNYSSELNVNALELDDSALYLCASSTTSGTGNEQFFGPGTRLTVL.

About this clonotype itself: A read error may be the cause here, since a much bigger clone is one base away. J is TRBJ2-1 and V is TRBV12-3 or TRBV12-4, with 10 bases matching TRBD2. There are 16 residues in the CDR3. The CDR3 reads CAISPQGLARYNEQFF. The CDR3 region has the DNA TGTGCCATCAGTCCACAGGGACTAGCGAGGTACAATGAGCAGTTCTTC.

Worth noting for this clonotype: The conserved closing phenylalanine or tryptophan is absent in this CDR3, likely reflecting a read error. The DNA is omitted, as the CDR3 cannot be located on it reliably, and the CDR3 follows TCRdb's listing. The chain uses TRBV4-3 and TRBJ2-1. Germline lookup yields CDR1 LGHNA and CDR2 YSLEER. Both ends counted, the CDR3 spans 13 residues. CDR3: CAGSQASSYEHFI.

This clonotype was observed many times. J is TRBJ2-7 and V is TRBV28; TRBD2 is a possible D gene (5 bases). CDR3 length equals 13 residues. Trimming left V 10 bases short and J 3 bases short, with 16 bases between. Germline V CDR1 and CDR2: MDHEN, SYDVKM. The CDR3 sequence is CATNPPGLYEQYF. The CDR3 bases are TGTGCCACCAATCCCCCAGGACTCTACGAGCAGTACTTC. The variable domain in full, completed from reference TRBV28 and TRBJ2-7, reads DVKVTQSSRYLVKRTGEKVFLECVQDMDHENMFWYRQDPGLGLRLIYFSYDVKMKEKGDIPEGYSVSREKKERFSLILESASTNQTSMYLCATNPPGLYEQYFGPGTRLTVT.

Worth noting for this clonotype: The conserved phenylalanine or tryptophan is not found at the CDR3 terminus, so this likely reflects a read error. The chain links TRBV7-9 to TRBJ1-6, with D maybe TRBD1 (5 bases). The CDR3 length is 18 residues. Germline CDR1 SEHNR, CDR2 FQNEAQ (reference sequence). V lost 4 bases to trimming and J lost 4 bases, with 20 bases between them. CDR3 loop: CASSSTNHRSAYNSPLHS. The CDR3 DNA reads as TGTGCCAGCAGCTCAACAAACCACAGGAGCGCATATAATTCACCCCTCCACTCT.

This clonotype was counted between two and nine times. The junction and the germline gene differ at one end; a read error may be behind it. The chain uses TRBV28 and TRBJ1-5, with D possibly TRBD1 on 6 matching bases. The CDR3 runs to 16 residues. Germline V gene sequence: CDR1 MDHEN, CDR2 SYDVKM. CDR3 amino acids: CASSVLGGQEDQPQHF. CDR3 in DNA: TGTGCCAGCAGTGTATTAGGGGGACAAGAGGATCAACCCCAGCATTTT.

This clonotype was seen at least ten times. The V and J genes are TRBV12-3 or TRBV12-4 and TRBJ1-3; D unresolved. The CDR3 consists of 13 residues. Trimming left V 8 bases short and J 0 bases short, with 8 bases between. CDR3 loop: CASSEFSGNTIYF. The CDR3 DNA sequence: TGTGCCAGCTCTGAGTTCTCTGGAAACACCATATATTTT.

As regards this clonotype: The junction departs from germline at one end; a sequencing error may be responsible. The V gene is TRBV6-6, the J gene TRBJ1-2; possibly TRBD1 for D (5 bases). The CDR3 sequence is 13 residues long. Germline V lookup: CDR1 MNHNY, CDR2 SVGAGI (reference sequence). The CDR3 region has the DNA TGTGCCAGCAGTTTGGGGGACCGCTATGGTTACACCTTC. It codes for CASSLGDRYGYTF.

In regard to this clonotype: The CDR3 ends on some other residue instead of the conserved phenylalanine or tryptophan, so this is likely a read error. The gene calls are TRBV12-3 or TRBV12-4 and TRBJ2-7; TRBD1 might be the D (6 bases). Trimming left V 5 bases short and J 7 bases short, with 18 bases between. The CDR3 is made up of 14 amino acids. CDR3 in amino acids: CASSLPAIQGEQYY. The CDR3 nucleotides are TGTGCCAGCAGTCTCCCAGCTATACAGGGTGAGCAGTACTAC.

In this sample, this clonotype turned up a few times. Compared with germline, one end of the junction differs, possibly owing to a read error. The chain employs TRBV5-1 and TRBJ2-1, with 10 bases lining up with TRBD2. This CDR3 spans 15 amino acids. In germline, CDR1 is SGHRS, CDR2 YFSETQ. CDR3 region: CASSQTSGSFNEQFF. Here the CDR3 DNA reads TGCGCCAGCAGCCAGACTAGCGGGTCCTTCAATGAGCAGTTCTTC.